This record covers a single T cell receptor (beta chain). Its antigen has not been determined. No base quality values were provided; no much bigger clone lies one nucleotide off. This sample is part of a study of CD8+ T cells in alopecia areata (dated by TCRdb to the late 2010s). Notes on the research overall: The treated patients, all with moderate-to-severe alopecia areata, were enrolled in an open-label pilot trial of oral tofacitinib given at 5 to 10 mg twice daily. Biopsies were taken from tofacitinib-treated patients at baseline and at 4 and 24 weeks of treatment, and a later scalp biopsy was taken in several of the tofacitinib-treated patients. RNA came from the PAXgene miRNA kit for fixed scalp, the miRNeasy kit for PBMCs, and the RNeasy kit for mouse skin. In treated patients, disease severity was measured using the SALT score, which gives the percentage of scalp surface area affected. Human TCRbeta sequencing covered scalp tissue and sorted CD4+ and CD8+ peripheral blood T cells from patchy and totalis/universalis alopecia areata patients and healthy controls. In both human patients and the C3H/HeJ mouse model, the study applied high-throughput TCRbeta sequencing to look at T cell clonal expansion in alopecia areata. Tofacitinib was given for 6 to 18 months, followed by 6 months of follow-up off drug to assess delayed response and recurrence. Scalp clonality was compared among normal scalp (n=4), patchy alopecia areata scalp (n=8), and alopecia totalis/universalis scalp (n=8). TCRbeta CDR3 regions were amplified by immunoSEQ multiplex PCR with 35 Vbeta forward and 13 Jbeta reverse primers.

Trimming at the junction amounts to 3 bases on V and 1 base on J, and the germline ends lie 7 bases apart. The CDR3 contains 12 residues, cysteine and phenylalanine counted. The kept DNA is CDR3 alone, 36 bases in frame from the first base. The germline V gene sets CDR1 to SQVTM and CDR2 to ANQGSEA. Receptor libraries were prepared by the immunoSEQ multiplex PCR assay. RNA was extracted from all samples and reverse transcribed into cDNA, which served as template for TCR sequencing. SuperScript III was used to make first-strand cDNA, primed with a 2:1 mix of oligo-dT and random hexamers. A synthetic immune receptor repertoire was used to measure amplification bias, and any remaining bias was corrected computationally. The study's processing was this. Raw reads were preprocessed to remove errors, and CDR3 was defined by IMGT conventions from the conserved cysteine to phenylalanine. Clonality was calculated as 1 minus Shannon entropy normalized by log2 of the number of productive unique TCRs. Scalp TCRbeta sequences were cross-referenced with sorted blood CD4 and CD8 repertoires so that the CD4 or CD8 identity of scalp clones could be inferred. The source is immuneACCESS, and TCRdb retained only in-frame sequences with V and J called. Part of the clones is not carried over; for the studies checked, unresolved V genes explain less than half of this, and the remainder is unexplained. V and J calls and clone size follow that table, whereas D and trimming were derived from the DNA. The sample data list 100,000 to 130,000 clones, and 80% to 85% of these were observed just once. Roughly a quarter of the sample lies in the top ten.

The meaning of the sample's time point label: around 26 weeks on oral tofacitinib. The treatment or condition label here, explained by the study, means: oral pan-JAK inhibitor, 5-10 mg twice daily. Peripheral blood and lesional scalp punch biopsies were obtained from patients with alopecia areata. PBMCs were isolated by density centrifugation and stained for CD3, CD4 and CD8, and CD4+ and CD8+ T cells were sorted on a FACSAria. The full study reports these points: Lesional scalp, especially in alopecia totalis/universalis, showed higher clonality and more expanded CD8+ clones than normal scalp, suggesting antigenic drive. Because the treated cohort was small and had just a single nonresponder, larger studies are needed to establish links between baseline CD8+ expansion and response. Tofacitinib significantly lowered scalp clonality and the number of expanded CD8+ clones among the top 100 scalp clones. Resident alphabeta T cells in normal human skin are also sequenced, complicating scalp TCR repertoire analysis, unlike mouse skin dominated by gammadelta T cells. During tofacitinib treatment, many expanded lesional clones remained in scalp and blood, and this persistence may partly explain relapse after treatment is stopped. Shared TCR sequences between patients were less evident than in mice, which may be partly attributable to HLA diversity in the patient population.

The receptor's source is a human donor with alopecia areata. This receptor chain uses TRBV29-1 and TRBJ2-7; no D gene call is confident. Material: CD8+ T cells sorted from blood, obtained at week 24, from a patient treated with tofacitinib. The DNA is TGCAGCGTTGATGACGGATCCTACGAGCAGTACTTC. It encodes CSVDDGSYEQYF.